This passage covers 9 T cell receptor beta chains from one sample sequenced in a study of vaccination and CD4 T cells after COVID-19. Treatment specified: roughly 10-day PBMC culture with coronavirus spike peptide pools or control peptides (ViraFEST assay). Their antigens remain unidentified. Cultured CD4+ T cell DNA underwent sequencing with the Oncomine TCR Beta short-read assay. TCRdb re-analysed the PCR reads in MiXCR, keeping a single row per CDR3 protein. The table lists 15,000 or so distinct CDR3 sequences, 45% to 50% of them singletons, with about an eighth in the top ten. Sequencing was done on a sample of CD4+ T cells from blood, cultured in vitro. These TCRs come from a human donor who had recovered from COVID-19.

This clonotype showed up just a few times. J is TRBJ1-1 and V is TRBV20-1; D possibly corresponds to TRBD1 (5 bases). V was clipped by 3 bases and J by 4 bases, with 12 bases between them. CDR1 is DFQATT, CDR2 SNEGSKA, per germline (reference sequence). This CDR3 is 13 amino acids long. CDR3 loop: CSARPGGVTEAFF. DNA for the CDR3: TGCAGTGCTAGGCCCGGAGGGGTCACTGAAGCTTTCTTT.

This sequence joins TRBV19 and TRBJ1-5; D possibly corresponds to TRBD1 (5 bases). V was shortened by 5 bases and J by 1 base, with 12 bases between the two germline ends. The germline V gene has CDR1 LNHDA and CDR2 SQIVND (reference sequence). The CDR3 runs 15 residues. The CDR3 protein is CASSPRDSSNQPQHF. DNA for the CDR3: TGTGCCAGTAGTCCTCGGGACTCCAGCAATCAGCCCCAGCATTTT. The variable domain in full, completed from reference TRBV19 and TRBJ1-5, reads DGGITQSPKYLFRKEGQNVTLSCEQNLNHDAMYWYRQDPGQGLRLIYYSQIVNDFQKGDIAEGYSVSREKKESFPLTVTSAQKNPTAFYLCASSPRDSSNQPQHFGDGTRLSIL.

The chain links TRBV19 to TRBJ2-7; D is unclear. CDR3 size: 14 residues. Per germline, CDR1 LNHDA and CDR2 SQIVND (reference sequence). Between the trimmed V and J ends, which lost 0 bases and 4 bases, there was a span of 10 bases. This chain's CDR3 is CASSIDARAYEQYF. The CDR3 bases are TGTGCCAGTAGTATAGATGCCCGAGCTTACGAGCAGTACTTC. Looking up the rest from reference TRBV19 and TRBJ2-7 gives the full variable domain: DGGITQSPKYLFRKEGQNVTLSCEQNLNHDAMYWYRQDPGQGLRLIYYSQIVNDFQKGDIAEGYSVSREKKESFPLTVTSAQKNPTAFYLCASSIDARAYEQYFGPGTRLTVT.

By its share, this clonotype is medium-sized. The V and J genes are TRBV12-3 or TRBV12-4 and TRBJ2-7, with 8 nucleotides matching TRBD1. This CDR3 region has 14 residues. The ends lost 6 bases at V and 2 bases at J; junction bases unmatched: 6. In DNA, the CDR3 is TGTGCCAGCAGCTACGACAGGGGCCCCTACGAGCAGTACTTC. Amino acid sequence: CASSYDRGPYEQYF.

This clonotype was detected only a few times. The chain links TRBV19 to TRBJ2-5; no clear D gene. Trimming removed 6 bases from V and 5 bases from J, with 13 bases in between. The CDR3 has 13 amino acids. CDR1 is LNHDA, CDR2 SQIVND, per germline (reference sequence). The CDR3 nucleotides read TGTGCCAGTAGGCTGGCCATGGGGGAGACCCAGTACTTC. It yields the protein CASRLAMGETQYF.

The chain uses TRBV7-9 and TRBJ2-1, with 8 bases lining up with TRBD1. Germline-derived CDR1 and CDR2 are SEHNR and FQNEAQ (reference sequence). The V gene end was trimmed by 5 bases and the J gene end by 7 bases; junction bases not matched to a gene: 10. This CDR3 region has 15 residues. CDR3 region: CASSPMTGAGNEQFF. CDR3 bases: TGTGCCAGCAGCCCGATGACAGGGGCCGGGAATGAGCAGTTCTTC.

This clonotype is labeled as medium-sized (0.01 to 0.1%). The chain links TRBV24-1 to TRBJ1-5; 12 bases fit TRBD1. The CDR3 is 15 amino acids. Trimming took 3 bases from V and 8 from J; bases not matched to a gene: 4. Germline values: CDR1 KGHDR, CDR2 SFDVKD. In nucleotides, the CDR3 is TGTGCCACCAGTGATCCCGGGACAGGGGGCGAGCCCCAGCATTTT. This encodes CATSDPGTGGEPQHF.

The chain recombines TRBV12-3 or TRBV12-4 with TRBJ2-7; D remains unclear. The ends were cut back, 5 bases at V and 7 bases at J, with 9 bases in the middle. This CDR3 spans 11 amino acids. The CDR3 sequence is CASSIMGEQYF. The CDR3 DNA reads as TGTGCCAGCAGTATTATGGGAGAGCAGTACTTC.

V is TRBV21-1 and J is TRBJ1-1; TRBD1 was called by the table and not checked on the DNA. TRBV21-1 counts as a pseudogene. This CDR3 has 18 residues. CDR3 region: CASSKRLRGPLLFTEAFF. The CDR3 DNA follows: TGTGCCAGCAGCAAAAGGCTCAGGGGGCCCTTATTATTCACTGAAGCTTTCTTT.